This entry features one T cell receptor beta chain sequence. No antigen is known for it. The record originates from a study of CD8 T cells in ankylosing spondylitis. CDR1 and CDR2 (germline): MNHEY, SVGEGT. Trimming left V 3 bases short and J 4 bases short, with 16 bases between. CDR3 length equals 15 residues. Preparation of TCR beta libraries was done by quantitative 5'-RACE with molecular barcodes. TCRdb called the 5' RACE reads again in MiXCR, with one record for every CDR3 protein. Of a few hundred thousand distinct CDR3 sequences in the sample, 7.3% were seen once. Study results and caveats: Ankylosing spondylitis blood appeared to carry a characteristic TCR beta motif of roughly eight highly homologous variants. Those disease-linked clones were CD8+; they were also relatively rare in peripheral blood. Previously reported in reactive arthritis synovial fluid and blood were some of the motif variants.

The sequenced sample consisted of blood, either unsorted or a sorted T cell fraction (not recorded which). This chain links TRBV6-2 or TRBV6-3 with TRBJ2-7, with a possible D match to TRBD2 (6 bases). This TCR derives from a male donor with ankylosing spondylitis. This CDR3 is CASSYSGESGYEQYF. CDR3 bases: TGTGCCAGCAGTTATTCGGGGGAGAGTGGGTACGAGCAGTACTTC.